This T cell receptor beta chain was identified in a study of OX40 agonist ivuxolimab in advanced cancers. About the research overall: Ivuxolimab, an agonist antibody against OX40 (CD134), was given to patients. Patients receiving dose escalation had hepatocellular carcinoma, melanoma, renal cell or head and neck cancer. General study points: Patients who responded partially at 0.1-3.0 mg/kg showed clonal expansion ranking among the lowest. In general, CD8+ T cells held more expanded clones than CD4+ did, on average.

About this clone itself: What it recognizes is unknown.

There are 16 residues in the CDR3. Germline values: CDR1 MNHNY, CDR2 SVGAGI (reference sequence). V dropped 5 bases and J dropped 4 bases, with 20 bases sitting between them. Sequencing used immunoSEQ multiplex PCR; TCRdb keeps in-frame clones, though not all of them. This table holds approximately 100,000 clones, 90% found once. This sequence was found in an adult with an advanced solid tumor such as melanoma, head and neck, liver or kidney cancer. The source was CD4+ or CD8+ T cells sorted from blood, collected in a trial of the OX40 agonist ivuxolimab. The rearrangement joins TRBV6-6 to TRBJ1-1; D uncertain. The CDR3 reads CASSPLPSGRGTEAFF. The DNA for the CDR3 is TGTGCCAGCAGTCCCCTACCCTCTGGACGGGGCACTGAAGCTTTCTTT.